Listed here is a single T cell receptor beta chain. How the authors handled the data: Scientists estimated how many nucleated cells there were by amplifying reference gene primers. TCRdb keeps only in-frame clones here, not all; method: immunoSEQ multiplex PCR. D and trimming were read from the DNA, whereas the V and J calls and clone size are those reported in that table. The data hold about 120,000 clones, with 65% to 90% observed a single time. Per the germline V gene, CDR1 is SGDLS and CDR2 is YYNGEE. Trimming took off 3 bases at V and 2 bases at J, with 13 bases between the two ends. This CDR3 is 15 amino acids long. The data were obtained in a study of blood T cell repertoires in COVID-19. The overall study: The study drew acute and convalescent COVID-19 samples from the United States, Italy and Spain. The cDNA or gDNA used as material had been derived from T cells, B-cell-depleted T cells, or PBMCs.

The chain links TRBV9 to TRBJ2-3; D might be TRBD1 (6 bases). Material for sequencing was peripheral blood. The origin of this receptor is a woman over 75 with acute or convalescent COVID-19. The DNA of the CDR3 is TGTGCCAGCAGCGCACGGACAGTTCACACAGATACGCAGTATTTT. As protein: CASSARTVHTDTQYF.